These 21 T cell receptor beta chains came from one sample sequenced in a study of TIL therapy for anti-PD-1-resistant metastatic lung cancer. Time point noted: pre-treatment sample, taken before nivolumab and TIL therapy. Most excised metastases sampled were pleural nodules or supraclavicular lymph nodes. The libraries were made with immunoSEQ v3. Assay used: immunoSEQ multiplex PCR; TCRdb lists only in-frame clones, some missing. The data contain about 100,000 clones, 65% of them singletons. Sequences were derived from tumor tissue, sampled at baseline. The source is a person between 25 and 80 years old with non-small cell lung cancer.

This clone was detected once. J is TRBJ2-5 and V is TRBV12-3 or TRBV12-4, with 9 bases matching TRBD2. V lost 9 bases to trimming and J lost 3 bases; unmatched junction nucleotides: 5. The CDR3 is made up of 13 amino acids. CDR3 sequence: CASTSGSEETQYF. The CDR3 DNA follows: TGTGCCAGTACTAGCGGGTCTGAAGAGACCCAGTACTTC.

This CDR3 reads CASSPLGASNEKLFF. CDR3 coding DNA: TGTGCCAGCAGTCCTCTTGGCGCCTCTAATGAAAAACTGTTTTTT. The V gene is TRBV25-1, the J gene TRBJ1-4, with D uncertain. The CDR3 consists of 15 residues. Germline V gene lookup returns CDR1 MGHDK and CDR2 SYGVNS. V lost 5 bases to trimming and J lost 3 bases, with 13 bases between them. Together with reference TRBV25-1 and TRBJ1-4, the CDR3 gives the full variable domain: EADIYQTPRYLVIGTGKKITLECSQTMGHDKMYWYQQDPGMELHLIHYSYGVNSTEKGDLSSESTVSRIRTEHFPLTLESARPSHTSQYLCASSPLGASNEKLFFGSGTQLSVL.

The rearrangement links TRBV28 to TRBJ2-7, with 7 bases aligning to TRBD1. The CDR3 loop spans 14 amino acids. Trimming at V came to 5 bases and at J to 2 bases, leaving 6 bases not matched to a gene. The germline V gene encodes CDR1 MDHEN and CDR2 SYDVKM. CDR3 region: CASSPHGTAYEQYF. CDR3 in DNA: TGTGCCAGCAGTCCCCACGGGACAGCCTACGAGCAGTACTTC.

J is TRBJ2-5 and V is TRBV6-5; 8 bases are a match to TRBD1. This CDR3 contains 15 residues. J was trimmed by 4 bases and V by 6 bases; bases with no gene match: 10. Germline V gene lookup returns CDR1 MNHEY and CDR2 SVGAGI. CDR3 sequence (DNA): TGTGCCAGCAGCCGGGACAGGTCAATAGGAGAGACCCAGTACTTC. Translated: CASSRDRSIGETQYF.

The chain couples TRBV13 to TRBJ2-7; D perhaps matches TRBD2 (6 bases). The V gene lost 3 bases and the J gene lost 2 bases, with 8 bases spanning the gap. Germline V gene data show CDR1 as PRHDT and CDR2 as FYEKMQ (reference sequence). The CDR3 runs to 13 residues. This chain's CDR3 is CASSFAGPYEQYF. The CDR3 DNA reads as TGTGCCAGCAGCTTCGCGGGGCCCTACGAGCAGTACTTC.

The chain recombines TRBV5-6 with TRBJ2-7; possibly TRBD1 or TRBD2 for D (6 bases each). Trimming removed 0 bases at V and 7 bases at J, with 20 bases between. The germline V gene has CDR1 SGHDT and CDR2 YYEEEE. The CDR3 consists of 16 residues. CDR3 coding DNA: TGTGCCAGCAGCTTGGATGCGGGGTCGGGGGCGAAAGAGCAGTACTTC. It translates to CASSLDAGSGAKEQYF.

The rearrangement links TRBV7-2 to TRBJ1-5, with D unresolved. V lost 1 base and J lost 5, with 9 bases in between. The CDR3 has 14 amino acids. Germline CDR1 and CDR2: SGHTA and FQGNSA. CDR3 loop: CASSLVWADQPQHF. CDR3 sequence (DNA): TGTGCCAGCAGCTTAGTTTGGGCTGATCAGCCCCAGCATTTT.

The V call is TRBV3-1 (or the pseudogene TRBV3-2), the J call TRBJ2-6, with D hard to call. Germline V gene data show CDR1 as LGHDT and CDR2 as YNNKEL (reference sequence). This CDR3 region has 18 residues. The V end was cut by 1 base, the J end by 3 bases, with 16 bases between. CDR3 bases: TGTGCCAGCAGCCAAGGGAAGACGGGTGGGTTTGGGGCCAACGTCCTGACTTTC. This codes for CASSQGKTGGFGANVLTF.

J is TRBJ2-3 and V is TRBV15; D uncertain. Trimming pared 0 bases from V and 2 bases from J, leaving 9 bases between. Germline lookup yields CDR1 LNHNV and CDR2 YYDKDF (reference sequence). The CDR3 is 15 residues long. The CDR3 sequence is CATSRDKVSTDTQYF. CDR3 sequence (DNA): TGTGCCACCAGCAGAGATAAGGTCTCCACAGATACGCAGTATTTT.

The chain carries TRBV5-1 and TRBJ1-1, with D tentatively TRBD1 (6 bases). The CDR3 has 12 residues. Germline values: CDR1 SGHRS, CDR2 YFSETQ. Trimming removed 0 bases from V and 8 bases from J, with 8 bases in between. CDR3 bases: TGCGCCAGCAGCTTGGGCAGGGGAGAAGCTTTCTTT. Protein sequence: CASSLGRGEAFF.

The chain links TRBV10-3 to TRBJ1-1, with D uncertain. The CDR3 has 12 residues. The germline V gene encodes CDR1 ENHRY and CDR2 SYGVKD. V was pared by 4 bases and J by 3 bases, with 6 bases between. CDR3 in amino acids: CAISGMDTEAFF. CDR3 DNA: TGTGCCATCAGTGGGATGGACACTGAAGCTTTCTTT.

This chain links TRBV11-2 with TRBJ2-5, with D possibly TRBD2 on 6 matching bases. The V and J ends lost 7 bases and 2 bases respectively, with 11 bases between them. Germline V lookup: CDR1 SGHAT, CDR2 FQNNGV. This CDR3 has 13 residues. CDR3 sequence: CASTAGLQETQYF. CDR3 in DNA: TGTGCCAGCACAGCGGGCCTGCAAGAGACCCAGTACTTC. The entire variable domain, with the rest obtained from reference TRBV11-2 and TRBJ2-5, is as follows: EAGVAQSPRYKIIEKRQSVAFWCNPISGHATLYWYQQILGQGPKLLIQFQNNGVVDDSQLPKDRFSAERLKGVDSTLKIQPAKLEDSAVYLCASTAGLQETQYFGPGTRLLVL.

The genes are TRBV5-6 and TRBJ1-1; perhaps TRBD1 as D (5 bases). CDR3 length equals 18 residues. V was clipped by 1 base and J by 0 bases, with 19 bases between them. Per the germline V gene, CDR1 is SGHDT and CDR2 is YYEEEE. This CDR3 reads CASSLSFWDGEMNTEAFF. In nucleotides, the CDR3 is TGTGCCAGCAGCTTGAGTTTCTGGGACGGAGAGATGAACACTGAAGCTTTCTTT.

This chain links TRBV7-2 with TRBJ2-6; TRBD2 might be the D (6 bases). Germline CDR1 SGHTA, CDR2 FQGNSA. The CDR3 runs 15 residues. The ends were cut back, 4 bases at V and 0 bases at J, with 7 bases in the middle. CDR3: CASSSGGSGANVLTF. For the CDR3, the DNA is TGTGCCAGCAGCTCCGGGGGCTCTGGGGCCAACGTCCTGACTTTC.

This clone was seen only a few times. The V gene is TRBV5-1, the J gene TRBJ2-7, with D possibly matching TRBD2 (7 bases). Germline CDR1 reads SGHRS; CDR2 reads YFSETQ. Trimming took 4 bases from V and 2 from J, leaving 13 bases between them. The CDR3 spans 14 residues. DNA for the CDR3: TGCGCCAGCAGCCCCGAGGGGGGGGCCTACGAGCAGTACTTC. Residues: CASSPEGGAYEQYF.

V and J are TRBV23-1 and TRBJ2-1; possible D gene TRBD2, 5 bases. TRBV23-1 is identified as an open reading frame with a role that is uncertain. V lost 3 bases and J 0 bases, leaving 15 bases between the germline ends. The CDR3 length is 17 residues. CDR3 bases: TGCGCCAGCAGTCACCTGGTTCGGGGAATCTCCTACAATGAGCAGTTCTTC. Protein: CASSHLVRGISYNEQFF.

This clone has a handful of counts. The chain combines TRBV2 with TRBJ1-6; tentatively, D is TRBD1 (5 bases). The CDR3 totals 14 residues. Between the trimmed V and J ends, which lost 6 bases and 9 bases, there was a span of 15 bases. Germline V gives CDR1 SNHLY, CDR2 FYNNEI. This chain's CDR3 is CASRGVDGASPLHF. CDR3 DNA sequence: TGTGCCAGCAGGGGGGTCGATGGGGCTTCACCCCTCCACTTT.

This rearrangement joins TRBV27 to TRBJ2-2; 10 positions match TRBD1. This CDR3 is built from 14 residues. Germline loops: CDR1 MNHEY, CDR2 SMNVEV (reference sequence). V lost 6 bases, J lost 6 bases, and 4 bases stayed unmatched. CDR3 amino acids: CASSRDRGSGELFF. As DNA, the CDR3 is TGTGCCAGCAGCCGGGACAGGGGTTCCGGGGAGCTGTTTTTT.

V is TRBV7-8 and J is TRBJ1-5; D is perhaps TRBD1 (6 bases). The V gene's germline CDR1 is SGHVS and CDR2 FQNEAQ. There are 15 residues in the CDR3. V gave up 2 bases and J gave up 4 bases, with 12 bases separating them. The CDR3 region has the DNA TGTGCCAGCAGCTTAATGGGGGACAAGAATCAGCCCCAGCATTTT. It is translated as CASSLMGDKNQPQHF.

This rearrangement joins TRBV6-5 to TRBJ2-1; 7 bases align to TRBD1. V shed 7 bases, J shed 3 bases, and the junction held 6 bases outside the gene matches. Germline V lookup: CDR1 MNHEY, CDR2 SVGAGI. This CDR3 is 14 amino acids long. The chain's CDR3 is CASIEAGGYNEQFF. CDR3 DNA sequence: TGTGCCAGCATAGAGGCAGGGGGCTACAATGAGCAGTTCTTC.

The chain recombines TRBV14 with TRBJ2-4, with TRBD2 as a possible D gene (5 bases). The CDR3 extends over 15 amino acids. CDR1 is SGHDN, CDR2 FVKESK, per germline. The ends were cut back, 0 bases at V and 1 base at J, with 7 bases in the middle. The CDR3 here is CASSQDRGAKNIQYF. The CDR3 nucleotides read TGTGCCAGCAGCCAAGATAGAGGGGCCAAAAACATTCAGTACTTC.